Described below is a single T cell receptor beta chain sequence and its context. Antigen: not known. J was trimmed by 1 base and V by 5 bases; bases with no gene match: 5. The CDR3 runs to 15 residues. The germline V gene encodes CDR1 MDHEN and CDR2 SYDVKM. PCR amplification relied on 60 Vbeta primers (plus 13 Jbeta primers). TCRdb keeps only in-frame clones here, not all; method: immunoSEQ multiplex PCR. The table lists 110,000 to 150,000 clones, roughly 80% of them singletons. The data stem from a study of cytomegalovirus exposure and HLA in healthy donors. Broader study findings: Indistinguishable V segments such as TRBV6-2 and TRBV6-3 were excluded. Clonal expansion was found to be greater in HLA-associated TCR beta chains than in equally common others in a later analysis.

This chain uses TRBV28 with TRBJ1-5; 7 nucleotides agree with TRBD1. The sample consisted of PBMCs. The receptor comes from a woman in her 40s in good health and CMV-seropositive. The CDR3 protein is CASSLQGGSNQPQHF. In nucleotides, the CDR3 is TGTGCCAGCAGTCTCCAGGGGGGAAGCAATCAGCCCCAGCATTTT.